The T cell receptor (beta chain) described here comes from a study of CD8 T cells in ankylosing spondylitis (dated by TCRdb to about 2017). About the study as a whole: T cell receptor beta repertoires were profiled in healthy donors and ankylosing spondylitis patients so that disease-linked TCR variants could be found. The full study cohort was made up of under 30 ankylosing spondylitis patients and around 100 healthy donors. Peripheral blood was sampled, and synovial fluid was additionally collected from ankylosing spondylitis patients. Study-level results and caveats: Some of the motif variants had been reported before in the synovial fluid and blood of reactive arthritis patients, a finding that suggests common disease-initiation mechanisms. Blood from ankylosing spondylitis patients appeared to be characterized by a TCR beta motif composed of eight highly homologous amino acid variants. The disease-linked clones were reported as significantly enriched in matched synovial fluid samples from ankylosing spondylitis patients. In peripheral blood, the disease-linked clones were found at relatively low frequencies and had a CD8+ phenotype.

Measured from the cysteine to the phenylalanine, the CDR3 is 14 residues long. Only the CDR3 region is kept as DNA, spanning 42 bases read in frame from base 1. V is reduced by 2 bases and J by 8 bases, leaving a spacing of 13 bases between them. In the germline V gene, CDR1 corresponds to MNHEY and CDR2 to SVGEGT. Sequencing was carried out with an Illumina HiSeq 2500. Quantitative 5'-RACE with molecular barcodes was used to prepare TCR beta libraries. The paper's processing steps were these. A new computational method based on a probabilistic model of VDJ rearrangement was used to identify disease-linked TCR variants. Using fastp trimming at Q25 and MiXCR clonotype assembly, TCRdb reanalyzed the public sequencing data and kept in-frame beta chains. Every entry covers one CDR3 protein and lists the most common genes and DNA from its rows. TCRdb, rather than the study authors, made the V and J calls. Across this sample there are around 770,000 distinct CDR3 sequences, with 19% seen only once. The leading ten clones occupy over 15% of the sample.

This clonotype was found a few times. It lacks a known antigen. Within one base of it there is no much larger clone, and no base qualities were kept. The sequencing sample was made of blood, either unsorted or a sorted T cell fraction (not recorded which). The chain employs TRBV6-2 or TRBV6-3 and TRBJ2-1, with the D gene uncertain. This sequence was found in a male donor with ankylosing spondylitis. The bases are TGTGCCAGCAGTTACAGCTTAATGGCCGATGAGCAGTTCTTC. It specifies CASSYSLMADEQFF.